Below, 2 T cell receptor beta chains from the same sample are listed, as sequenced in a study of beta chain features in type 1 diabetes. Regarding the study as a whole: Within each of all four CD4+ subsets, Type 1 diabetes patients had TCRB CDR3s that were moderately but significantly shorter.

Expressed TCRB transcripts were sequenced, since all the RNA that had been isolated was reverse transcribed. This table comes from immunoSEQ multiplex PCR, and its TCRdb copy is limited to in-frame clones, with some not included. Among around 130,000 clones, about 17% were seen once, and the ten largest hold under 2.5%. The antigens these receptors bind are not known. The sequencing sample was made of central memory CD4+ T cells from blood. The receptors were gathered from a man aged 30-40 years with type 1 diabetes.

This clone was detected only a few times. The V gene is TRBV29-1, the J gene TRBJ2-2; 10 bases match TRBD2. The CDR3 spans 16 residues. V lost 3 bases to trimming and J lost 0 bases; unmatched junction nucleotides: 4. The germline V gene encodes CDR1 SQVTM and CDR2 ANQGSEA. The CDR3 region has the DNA TGCAGCGTTGATGCTAGCGGGGGCGCGAACACCGGGGAGCTGTTTTTT. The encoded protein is CSVDASGGANTGELFF.

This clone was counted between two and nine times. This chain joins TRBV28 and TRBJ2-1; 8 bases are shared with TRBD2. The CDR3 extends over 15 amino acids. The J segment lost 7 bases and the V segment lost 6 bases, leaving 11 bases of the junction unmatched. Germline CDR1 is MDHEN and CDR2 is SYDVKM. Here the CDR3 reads CASREAGAHSNEQFF. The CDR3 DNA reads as TGTGCCAGCAGGGAAGCGGGGGCCCATTCAAATGAGCAGTTCTTC.